These T cell receptor beta chains were read from a single sample in a study of CD8 T cells in ankylosing spondylitis. TCRdb re-called the 5' RACE reads through MiXCR, storing one row per CDR3 protein. The sample shows some 800,000 distinct CDR3 sequences, about 10% of them seen only once. The material sequenced was blood, either unsorted or a sorted T cell fraction (not recorded which). These receptors were taken from a male donor with ankylosing spondylitis. Both conserved end residues are part of each CDR3. Fields, in order: D gene, clone size, V gene, J gene, CDR3 DNA, CDR3 protein. D genes are given only for firm matches. Part of the rows lack a size; the others show once, few, many or a class for expanded clones.

NA	few	TRBV5-1	TRBJ1-2	TGCGCCAGCAGCTTGGGCCGTGATAGTCAGGGAAATACCCCTAACTATGGCTACACCTTC	CASSLGRDSQGNTPNYGYTF
NA	few	TRBV11-2	TRBJ2-5	TGTGCCAGCAGCATCGGACCCCAAGAGACCCAGTACTTC	CASSIGPQETQYF
NA	many	TRBV20-1	TRBJ1-1	TGCAGTGCTAGATCCGGAACGAACACTGAAGCTTTCTTT	CSARSGTNTEAFF
NA	NA	TRBV20-1	TRBJ1-6	TGCTGTGCTAGAGGGATATGGGACCGAGATAATTCACCCCTCCACTTT	CCARGIWDRDNSPLHF
NA	few	TRBV6-1	TRBJ2-6	TGTGCCAGCAGAGAGCTATCTGGGGCCAACGTCCTGACTTTC	CASRELSGANVLTF
NA	NA	TRBV4-3	TRBJ1-4	TGCGCCAGCAGCCAAGAGTCGGGGACCGAAAAACTGTTTTTT	CASSQESGTEKLFF
NA	NA	TRBV7-2	TRBJ1-3	TGTGCCAGCAGTCGGAGGGCGTTAGGGGGAAACACCATATATTTT	CASSRRALGGNTIYF
TRBD2	NA	TRBV15	TRBJ2-1	TGTGCCACCAGCAGAGATCTAGCGGGAGACAATGAGCAGTTCTTC	CATSRDLAGDNEQFF
TRBD1	many	TRBV4-2	TRBJ2-5	TGTGCCAGCAGCCATCGTCACACAGGGGGCGTAGAGACCCAGTACTTC	CASSHRHTGGVETQYF
NA	NA	TRBV27	TRBJ1-2	TGTGCCAGCAGTTTACTTCGATTCGGCGGCTACACCTTC	CASSLLRFGGYTF
NA	few	TRBV7-9	TRBJ2-2	TGTGCCAGCGTGGCAGGGACGAACACCGGGGAGCTGTTTTTT	CASVAGTNTGELFF
TRBD1	few	TRBV20-1	TRBJ2-1	TGCAGTGCTGGGACAGTGGGTTGGGACAATGAGCAGTTCTTC	CSAGTVGWDNEQFF
NA	NA	TRBV4-1	TRBJ1-5	TGCGCCAGCAGCCCGCTTTCCATGTACCTTGGGACAACAGCGGATCAGCCCCAGCATTTT	CASSPLSMYLGTTADQPQHF
TRBD1	few	TRBV5-1	TRBJ1-1	TGCGCCAGCAGCTTTTTGACAGGGACGAACACTGAAGCTTTCTTT	CASSFLTGTNTEAFF
NA	few	TRBV20-1	TRBJ2-1	TGCAGTGCTGAAGCCGCCAACTCCTACAATGAGCAGTTCTTC	CSAEAANSYNEQFF
TRBD1	NA	TRBV2	TRBJ2-2	TGTGCCAGCAGTAAGACAGGGGCAAGGAACACCGGGGAGCTGTTTTTT	CASSKTGARNTGELFF
NA	NA	TRBV29-1	TRBJ2-3	TGCAGCGTTCGCCTCCGGAGCACAGATACGCAGTATTTT	CSVRLRSTDTQYF
TRBD2	many	TRBV10-3	TRBJ2-7	TGTGCCATCAGCTCAACTAGCGGGAGGTTCTACGAGCAGTACTTC	CAISSTSGRFYEQYF
NA	few	TRBV7-2	TRBJ2-1	TGTGCCAGCAGCTTAGCGAGGACAGAATACAATGAGCAGTTCTTC	CASSLARTEYNEQFF
TRBD2	NA	TRBV28	TRBJ2-5	TGTGCCAGCAGTTCCCTAGCGGGGGGGAAAGAAGAGACCCAGTACTTC	CASSSLAGGKEETQYF
NA	NA	TRBV5-1	TRBJ1-6	TGCGCCAGCAGCACAGGTTTGCGGGGTGGCTCACCCCTCCACTTT	CASSTGLRGGSPLHF
NA	few	TRBV5-1	TRBJ2-5	TGCGCCAGCAGCTCTACAGGGAATCAAGAGACCCAGTACTTC	CASSSTGNQETQYF
NA	NA	TRBV29-1	TRBJ1-1	TGCAGCGTTGAGGGCAGGGCTAGCACTGAAGCTTTCTTT	CSVEGRASTEAFF
NA	few	TRBV6-1	TRBJ1-4	TGTGCCAGCAGTGAAAGGGGACGAGAAAAACTGTTTTTT	CASSERGREKLFF
TRBD2	many	TRBV20-1	TRBJ2-1	TGCAGTGCTAGTTTAGCGGGGCTGTACAATGAGCAGTTCTTC	CSASLAGLYNEQFF
NA	many	TRBV4-3	TRBJ2-7	TGCGCCAGCAGCCAAGATCTAGCCCGCTCCTACGAGCAGTACTTC	CASSQDLARSYEQYF
NA	NA	TRBV10-3	TRBJ2-1	TGTACCATCAGTGCGCGGAACTCCTACAATGAGCAGTTCTTC	CTISARNSYNEQFF
NA	many	TRBV20-1	TRBJ2-3	TGCAGTACCAAAGCTACGAGCACAGATACGCAGTATTTT	CSTKATSTDTQYF
NA	many	TRBV20-1	TRBJ2-2	TGCAGTGCTAGAGTGGGCGGCAGCGCGCACACCGGGGAGCTGTTTTTT	CSARVGGSAHTGELFF
TRBD2	few	TRBV6-5	TRBJ2-1	TGTGCCAGCAGTTACCGGCTAGCGGGGGTAGAGCAGTTCTTC	CASSYRLAGVEQFF
TRBD2	NA	TRBV3-1	TRBJ2-7	TGTGCCAGCGTACAAGCGGGGCGCTCCTACGAGCAGTACTTC	CASVQAGRSYEQYF
NA	NA	TRBV7-9	TRBJ2-5	TGTGCCAGCACCCGGCACGCGGGGCAGGAGACCCAGTACTTC	CASTRHAGQETQYF
TRBD1	many	TRBV5-1	TRBJ2-4	TGCGCCAGCAGCTTCTTTAACACAGGGGTCGGAAACATTCAGTACTTC	CASSFFNTGVGNIQYF
NA	NA	TRBV7-2	TRBJ1-2	TGTGCCAGCAGAAACCGGACGGTAAACTATGGCTACACCTTC	CASRNRTVNYGYTF
NA	few	TRBV20-1	TRBJ2-7	TGCAGTGCTCTCAACCTGGACGGGGACGGGACCGAGCAGTACTTC	CSALNLDGDGTEQYF
NA	NA	TRBV29-1	TRBJ2-1	TGCAGCTCATATGGGGCGGACAATGAGCAGTTCTTC	CSSYGADNEQFF
TRBD2	NA	TRBV20-1	TRBJ2-7	TGCAGTGCTAGAGATGGTGGGAGGGCGGACGAGCAGTACTTC	CSARDGGRADEQYF
TRBD2	NA	TRBV20-1	TRBJ2-1	TGCAGTGCTAGAATATACGGGGGGAATGAGCAGTTCTTC	CSARIYGGNEQFF
NA	many	TRBV28	TRBJ1-2	TGTGCCAGCCACAGGAACTATGGCTACACCTTC	CASHRNYGYTF
NA	NA	TRBV28	TRBJ1-5	TGTGCCAGCAGTTTAAGGGGTCTTCGGGGGAATCAGCCCCAGCATTTT	CASSLRGLRGNQPQHF
TRBD1	NA	TRBV12-3/TRBV12-4	TRBJ1-4	TGTGCCAGCAGATGGACAGGGCAAACTGAAAAACTGTTTTTT	CASRWTGQTEKLFF
NA	NA	TRBV7-2	TRBJ1-1	TGTGCCAGCAGCTCGCGGAGACTCTCGGACACTGAAGCTTTCTTT	CASSSRRLSDTEAFF
TRBD2	few	TRBV14	TRBJ2-7	TGTGCCAGCAGCCATGGCTCTAGCGGGAACTACGAGCAGTACTTC	CASSHGSSGNYEQYF
NA	few	TRBV12-3/TRBV12-4	TRBJ1-2	TGTGCCAGCAGCTATAGCGAGGGCTATGGCTACACCTTC	CASSYSEGYGYTF
TRBD2	few	TRBV20-1	TRBJ2-3	TGCAGTGCCCCTCTTGGCGGGGGGGCGTCCACAGATACGCAGTATTTT	CSAPLGGGASTDTQYF
NA	NA	TRBV12-3/TRBV12-4	TRBJ1-1	TGTGCCAGCAGACAGGGTTTGTGGACTGAAGCTTTCTTT	CASRQGLWTEAFF
TRBD1	few	TRBV10-1	TRBJ2-7	TGCGCCAGCAGTTCCGGGACAGATCCTTCCGAGCAGTACTTC	CASSSGTDPSEQYF
TRBD1	NA	TRBV20-1	TRBJ1-1	TGCACCCCCGGGGACAACAGGGGGACCCTCATGAACACTGAAGCTTTCTTT	CTPGDNRGTLMNTEAFF
NA	once	TRBV20-1	TRBJ1-1	TGCAGTGGGCGGAGGAACACTGAAGCTTTCTTT	CSGRRNTEAFF
NA	few	TRBV28	TRBJ2-7	TGTGCCAGCAGTTTCGACAGGATCGACCCCTACGAGCAGTACTTC	CASSFDRIDPYEQYF
TRBD2	few	TRBV12-3/TRBV12-4	TRBJ2-2	TGTGCCAGCAGTCGGGAGGGGTACATCGGGGAGCTGTTTTTT	CASSREGYIGELFF
NA	NA	TRBV20-1	TRBJ2-4	TGCAGTGCCCTAAAGCAGAAAAACATTCAGTACTTC	CSALKQKNIQYF
NA	few	TRBV5-1	TRBJ2-7	TGCGCCAGCAGCTCCACAATAAGCTCCTACGAGCAGTACTTC	CASSSTISSYEQYF
NA	NA	TRBV30	TRBJ2-7	TGTGCCTGGAGCAACCGGGACTTAAGGCAGTACTTC	CAWSNRDLRQYF
NA	NA	TRBV10-3	TRBJ2-6	TGTGCCATCAGAGGCGACAAGGCCAACGTCCTGACTTTC	CAIRGDKANVLTF
TRBD2	few	TRBV28	TRBJ2-3	TGTGCCAGCAGTTCACCGGGACAACCGGGACTAGCGGGAGGGCCGACAGATACGCAGTATTTT	CASSSPGQPGLAGGPTDTQYF
NA	few	TRBV20-1	TRBJ1-6	TGCAGTGCTAGAGATCCAGGCCACAAGTCACCCCTCCACTTT	CSARDPGHKSPLHF
TRBD1	NA	TRBV7-9	TRBJ1-6	TGTGCCAGCAGCAGGACAGGGGAGCGTTCACCCCTCCACTTT	CASSRTGERSPLHF
NA	NA	TRBV7-9	TRBJ2-7	TGTGCCAGCAGCTTAGCCACCAACTACGAGCAGTACTTC	CASSLATNYEQYF